A selection of T cell receptor beta chains follows, all from one sample in a study of graft-versus-host responses after intestinal transplantation. TCRdb keeps only in-frame clones here, not all; method: immunoSEQ multiplex PCR. The sample yields several thousand clones, approximately 31% seen once. The sample in question was alloreactive CD4+ T cells from a mixed lymphocyte reaction culture, obtained before intestinal transplant. These receptors originate from a human patient who received an intestinal transplant. CDR3s include the opening cysteine and the closing phenylalanine or tryptophan. D genes are given only for firm matches. Size is omitted from some rows. Given values are once, few, many or a class for expanded clones.

abundance,d_gene,v_gene,j_gene,CDR3nt,CDR3aa
medium-sized,NA,TRBV5-6,TRBJ2-2,TGTGCCAGCAGAGGACAGATTAACACCGGGGAGCTGTTTTTT,CASRGQINTGELFF
NA,NA,TRBV7-9,TRBJ1-3,TGTGCCAGCAGCTCGAGGGTGACGGCTGGAAACACCATATATTTT,CASSSRVTAGNTIYF
NA,TRBD1,TRBV4-1,TRBJ2-7,TGCGCCAGCAGGCAGGGACAGTCGAGCTCCTACGAGCAGTACTTC,CASRQGQSSSYEQYF
NA,TRBD1,TRBV11-2,TRBJ1-2,TGTGCCAGCACGACGCTTGGGACAGGGGAATATGGCTACACCTTC,CASTTLGTGEYGYTF
NA,NA,TRBV19,TRBJ1-5,TGTGCCAGTAGTATCCCAAGGGGCCAGGAGTGTAATCAGCCCCAGCATTTT,CASSIPRGQECNQPQHF
few,TRBD2,TRBV9,TRBJ2-2,TGTGCCAGCAGCGGTAGCGGGAGGGTTACCGGGGAGCTGTTTTTT,CASSGSGRVTGELFF
medium-sized,NA,TRBV6-5,TRBJ1-5,TGTGCCAGCAGTTACTCAGGGAGGGAGGGTCAGCCCCAGCATTTT,CASSYSGREGQPQHF
NA,NA,TRBV7-9,TRBJ2-5,TGTGCCAGCAGCAGGGGACTGCAAGAGACCCAGTACTTC,CASSRGLQETQYF
medium-sized,NA,TRBV5-6,TRBJ2-3,TGTGCCAGCGCACCGGAGCTCCTACTCACAGATACGCAGTATTTT,CASAPELLLTDTQYF
few,NA,TRBV11-2,TRBJ1-1,TGTGCCAGCAGCTTTAACACAGGGAGCGGCACTGAAGCTTTCTTT,CASSFNTGSGTEAFF
few,NA,TRBV7-8,TRBJ2-7,TGTGCCAGCAGCTTAGAGGTGGGCGTCTCCTACGAGCAGTACTTC,CASSLEVGVSYEQYF